This T cell receptor beta chain was profiled in a study of T cell repertoires in cytomegalovirus infection. Whole-study context: Through public TCR beta signatures, both CMV infection and matching HLA type were indicated.

This CDR3 is 13 amino acids long. The trim removed 3 bases at V and 5 bases at J, leaving 6 bases unmatched. The germline CDR1 and CDR2 sequences are DFQATT and SNEGSKA (reference sequence). TCRdb processed the reads anew with MiXCR; each CDR3 protein has one entry. The sample yields roughly 250,000 distinct CDR3 sequences, roughly 12% seen once. The J gene is TRBJ1-2, the V gene TRBV20-1, with 7 bases aligning to TRBD1. The source of this sequence is a human donor in good health (CMV status not recorded). Some clones in this sample may be carry-over from other donors' samples. Specimen: PBMCs. CDR3 in amino acids: CSASTGVGYGYTF. The CDR3 DNA sequence: TGCAGTGCTAGTACAGGGGTAGGATATGGCTACACCTTC.